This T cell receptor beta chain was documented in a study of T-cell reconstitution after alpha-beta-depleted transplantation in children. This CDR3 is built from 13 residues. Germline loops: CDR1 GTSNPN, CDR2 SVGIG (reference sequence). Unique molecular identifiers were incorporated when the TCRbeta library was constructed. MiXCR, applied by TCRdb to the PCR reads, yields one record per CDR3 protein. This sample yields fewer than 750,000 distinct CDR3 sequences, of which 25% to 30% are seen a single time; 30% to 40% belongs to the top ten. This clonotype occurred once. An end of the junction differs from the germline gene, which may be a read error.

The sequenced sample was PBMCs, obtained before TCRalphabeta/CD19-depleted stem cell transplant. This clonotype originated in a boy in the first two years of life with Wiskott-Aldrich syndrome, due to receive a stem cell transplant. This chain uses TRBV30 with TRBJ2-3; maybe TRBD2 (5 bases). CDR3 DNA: TGTGCCTGGGCCACTAGGAGCACCGATACGCAGTATTTT. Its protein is CAWATRSTDTQYF.